The 28 T cell receptor beta chains below were found in one sample sequenced in a study of shared clonotypes between healthy human individuals. Using immunoSEQ multiplex PCR, the repertoire was profiled, and TCRdb retains in-frame clones only, with some absent. The sample holds more than 500,000 clones, 95% to 97% seen once. Material: naive CD4+ T cells sorted from blood. Subset indicated: CD45RA+ positively selected. The receptors were gathered from a woman aged 25 to 39 in good health.

The V call is TRBV25-1, the J call TRBJ1-1, with D possibly TRBD1 on 5 matching bases. The germline V and J ends were trimmed by 0 bases and 10 bases, with 18 bases remaining between them. This CDR3 is 15 amino acids long. Germline CDR1 reads MGHDK; CDR2 reads SYGVNS. The CDR3 reads CASSEYYHGTGGAFF. The CDR3 DNA reads TGTGCCAGCAGTGAATACTATCACGGAACGGGGGGAGCTTTCTTT.

This sequence joins TRBV18 and TRBJ1-5; D remains unclear. The germline V gene encodes CDR1 KGHSH and CDR2 LQKENI. The CDR3 has 13 residues. Between the trimmed V and J ends, which lost 6 bases and 8 bases, there was a span of 14 bases. CDR3 sequence: CASSRRLREPQHF. The CDR3 nucleotides are TGTGCCAGCTCTCGTCGCCTGCGCGAGCCCCAGCATTTT.

This chain joins TRBV29-1 and TRBJ2-7; TRBD2 matches 14 bases. The CDR3 sequence is 16 residues long. Germline values: CDR1 SQVTM, CDR2 ANQGSEA. The V gene end was trimmed by 1 base and the J gene end by 2 bases; junction bases not matched to a gene: 4. The CDR3 region is CSVEGLAGGRTYEQYF. Here the CDR3 DNA reads TGCAGCGTTGAAGGACTAGCGGGAGGGCGAACCTACGAGCAGTACTTC.

The V gene is TRBV28, the J gene TRBJ2-7; the D is unclear. The V and J ends lost 3 bases and 2 bases respectively, with 11 bases between them. Germline loops: CDR1 MDHEN, CDR2 SYDVKM. This CDR3 has 14 residues. CDR3 bases: TGTGCCAGCAGTTTGGCCGGGCCGCCCTACGAGCAGTACTTC. Its translation is CASSLAGPPYEQYF.

The J gene is TRBJ2-7, the V gene TRBV10-2; possibly TRBD2 for D (6 bases). V was pared by 8 bases and J by 5 bases, with 22 bases between. From germline, CDR1 is WSHSY and CDR2 SAAADI. CDR3 length equals 15 residues. CDR3 protein: CASSTRGYGRDEQYF. The CDR3 DNA reads as TGCGCCAGCTCCACCCGGGGGTACGGCCGGGACGAGCAGTACTTC.

V is TRBV28 and J is TRBJ2-1; D may be TRBD1 (6 bases). V dropped 4 bases and J dropped 2 bases, with 12 bases sitting between them. Germline CDR1 and CDR2: MDHEN and SYDVKM. The CDR3 loop spans 15 amino acids. The CDR3 sequence is CASSSQGSPYNEQFF. Written as DNA, the CDR3 is TGTGCCAGCAGTTCTCAGGGGTCTCCCTACAATGAGCAGTTCTTC.

This CDR3 is CASSPRTGRVRETQYF. The CDR3 DNA reads TGTGCCAGCAGCCCTAGGACAGGGCGAGTTCGAGAGACCCAGTACTTC. V gene TRBV27 combines with J gene TRBJ2-5; the match to TRBD1 covers 8 bases. Trimming took 6 bases from V and 4 from J; bases not matched to a gene: 13. Per the germline V gene, CDR1 is MNHEY and CDR2 is SMNVEV (reference sequence). The CDR3 contains 16 residues.

The chain recombines TRBV28 with TRBJ2-5, with D unclear. The V end lost 10 bases, the J end lost 5 bases, and 17 bases lay between the germline ends. CDR3 length: 13 amino acids. The germline V gene encodes CDR1 MDHEN and CDR2 SYDVKM. DNA for the CDR3: TGTGCCACTACTCGAGCCTCTTCCGAGACCCAGTACTTC. Protein product: CATTRASSETQYF.

The chain carries TRBV28 and TRBJ2-7, with D possibly matching TRBD2 (6 bases). The CDR3 runs to 15 residues. V dropped 1 base and J dropped 2 bases, with 12 bases sitting between them. Germline CDR1 and CDR2: MDHEN and SYDVKM. DNA of the CDR3: TGTGCCAGCAGTTTATACGGCGGGACGACCTACGAGCAGTACTTC. Protein sequence: CASSLYGGTTYEQYF.

V is TRBV19 and J is TRBJ2-7; D is perhaps TRBD1 (6 bases). Deletions cut 10 bases from V and 5 bases from J, with 15 bases between. Looked up from germline, CDR1 is LNHDA and CDR2 is SQIVND (reference sequence). There are 12 residues in the CDR3. The CDR3, as DNA: TGTGCCACCGGGGCAGGGGACCACGAGCAGTACTTC. Protein sequence: CATGAGDHEQYF.

The chain carries TRBV11-3 and TRBJ2-7, with D unresolved. CDR3 size: 13 residues. CDR1 and CDR2 (germline): SGHNT, YENEEA. V lost 5 bases, J lost 0 bases, and 8 bases lay in between. CDR3 loop: CASSGPPSYEQYF. CDR3 in DNA: TGTGCCAGCAGCGGACCGCCCTCCTACGAGCAGTACTTC.

The gene calls are TRBV6-5 and TRBJ2-1; D remains unclear. The CDR3 is 15 amino acids. The V and J ends lost 4 bases and 7 bases respectively, with 17 bases between them. Germline CDR1 and CDR2: MNHEY and SVGAGI. CDR3 sequence: CASSSPSYLGNEQFF. In nucleotides, the CDR3 is TGTGCCAGCAGTTCCCCCAGCTATCTAGGTAATGAGCAGTTCTTC.

The genes are TRBV27 and TRBJ1-1; weak D call: TRBD1 (6 bases). This CDR3 is 17 amino acids long. The germline gives CDR1 MNHEY, CDR2 SMNVEV (reference sequence). V lost 5 bases, J lost 5 bases, and 24 bases lay in between. The CDR3 coding sequence is TGTGCCAGCAGTCTCCTGGACCCCAGGGGTAGGAAAACTGAAGCTTTCTTT. Residues: CASSLLDPRGRKTEAFF.

Only a few counts were recorded for this clone. The rearrangement links TRBV6-5 to TRBJ1-4, with a weak D call TRBD1 (5 bases). V was trimmed by 0 bases and J by 11 bases, leaving 13 bases between them. The germline V gene encodes CDR1 MNHEY and CDR2 SVGAGI. The CDR3 extends over 14 amino acids. CDR3 loop: CASSYSHPRGKLFF. As DNA, the CDR3 is TGTGCCAGCAGTTACTCGCATCCACGGGGGAAACTGTTTTTT.

J is TRBJ2-5 and V is TRBV19; 8 bases are a match to TRBD2. The length of the CDR3 is 16 residues. Germline assignment: CDR1 LNHDA and CDR2 SQIVND (reference sequence). Losses at the gene ends were 10 bases for V and 6 bases for J; bases not matched to a gene: 19. Here the CDR3 reads CATHPSSSGIGKTQYF. The CDR3 coding sequence is TGTGCCACCCACCCCTCCAGTAGCGGGATCGGAAAGACCCAGTACTTC.

The chain has TRBV25-1 and TRBJ2-5; weak D call: TRBD1 (5 bases). The CDR3 runs to 12 residues. Germline V gene data show CDR1 as MGHDK and CDR2 as SYGVNS. Trimming took off 3 bases at V and 9 bases at J, with 11 bases between the two ends. The CDR3 DNA follows: TGTGCCAGCAGTGATTGGCAAGGGGCCCAGTACTTC. Translating it yields CASSDWQGAQYF. The whole variable domain, filled in from reference TRBV25-1 and TRBJ2-5, reads EADIYQTPRYLVIGTGKKITLECSQTMGHDKMYWYQQDPGMELHLIHYSYGVNSTEKGDLSSESTVSRIRTEHFPLTLESARPSHTSQYLCASSDWQGAQYFGPGTRLLVL.

Only one count was recorded for this clone. This chain joins TRBV28 and TRBJ2-7; TRBD1 matches at 8 bases. The CDR3 is 14 residues long. Losses at the gene ends were 4 bases for V and 5 bases for J; bases not matched to a gene: 7. Germline CDR1 MDHEN, CDR2 SYDVKM. The CDR3 DNA sequence: TGTGCCAGCAGTTCCGGGACAGGTCATAACGAGCAGTACTTC. This encodes CASSSGTGHNEQYF.

This chain joins TRBV6-6 and TRBJ1-5; the match to TRBD1 covers 7 bases. CDR1 and CDR2 (germline): MNHNY, SVGAGI (reference sequence). V lost 6 bases and J lost 3; bases outside the gene matches: 5. The CDR3 covers 14 residues. The CDR3 DNA reads as TGTGCCAGCAGCCATGACAGGGCCAATCAGCCCCAGCATTTT. Protein product: CASSHDRANQPQHF.

This CDR3 reads CASSGEWTEAFF. The DNA of the CDR3 is TGTGCCAGCAGCGGGGAGTGGACTGAAGCTTTCTTT. The chain combines TRBV9 with TRBJ1-1; no reliable D call. The germline V and J ends were trimmed by 3 bases and 5 bases, with 8 bases remaining between them. Germline V CDR1 and CDR2: SGDLS, YYNGEE. This CDR3 comprises 12 residues.

The chain combines TRBV5-1 with TRBJ1-2, with D possibly TRBD1 on 6 matching bases. Germline V gene data show CDR1 as SGHRS and CDR2 as YFSETQ. The CDR3 length is 15 residues. The germline V and J ends were trimmed by 0 bases and 2 bases, with 11 bases remaining between them. The CDR3 bases are TGCGCCAGCAGCTTGGGTCGCAGGGGAAACTATGGCTACACCTTC. The encoded protein is CASSLGRRGNYGYTF.

To note about this clone: Other DNA sequences in the sample encode the same CDR3. V is TRBV2 and J is TRBJ2-7; TRBD2 aligns across 12 bases. The germline CDR1 and CDR2 sequences are SNHLY and FYNNEI. The CDR3 is 14 residues long. V shed 6 bases and J 3 bases; nucleotides not matched to a gene: 3. The CDR3 reads CASRPGLAGYEQYF. The CDR3 nucleotides read TGTGCCAGCAGGCCGGGACTAGCGGGCTACGAGCAGTACTTC.

The rearrangement uses TRBV25-1 and TRBJ2-5; tentatively, D is TRBD1 or TRBD2 (6 bases each). The CDR3 covers 15 residues. Germline V gene sequence: CDR1 MGHDK, CDR2 SYGVNS. Trimming cost V 0 bases and J 5 bases, with 13 bases left between them. The DNA of the CDR3 is TGTGCCAGCAGTGAATATCGGGGGCTAGGGGAGACCCAGTACTTC. Its protein is CASSEYRGLGETQYF.

The chain carries TRBV27 and TRBJ2-7; D gene ambiguous. This CDR3 spans 14 amino acids. V dropped 2 bases and J dropped 5 bases, with 13 bases sitting between them. Germline V gene lookup returns CDR1 MNHEY and CDR2 SMNVEV (reference sequence). CDR3 residues: CASSLVQRAHEQYF. CDR3 nucleotide sequence: TGTGCCAGCAGTTTAGTACAGCGAGCCCACGAGCAGTACTTC.

This clone has a handful of counts. Distinct nucleotide sequences in the sample also encode this CDR3. In DNA, the CDR3 is TGCGCCAGCAGCTTGGCGGACACTGAAGCTTTCTTT. It codes for CASSLADTEAFF. This chain connects TRBV5-1 to TRBJ1-1; D call uncertain. Germline values: CDR1 SGHRS, CDR2 YFSETQ. CDR3 length: 12 residues. V was clipped by 0 bases and J by 3 bases, with 3 bases between them.

This chain links TRBV19 with TRBJ2-1; 13 nucleotides line up with TRBD2. V gave up 6 bases and J gave up 0 bases; unmatched junction bases: 8. From germline, CDR1 is LNHDA and CDR2 SQIVND (reference sequence). The CDR3 loop spans 18 amino acids. The CDR3 sequence: CASSGLAGARSSYNEQFF. In DNA form, the CDR3 reads TGTGCCAGTAGCGGACTAGCGGGAGCAAGGAGCTCCTACAATGAGCAGTTCTTC.

This sequence joins TRBV4-1 and TRBJ1-6; no reliable D call. The CDR3 totals 20 residues. Per the germline V gene, CDR1 is MGHRA and CDR2 is YSYEKL. Trimming stripped 0 bases from V and 0 bases from J, with 18 bases between. The DNA of the CDR3 is TGCGCCAGCAGCCAAGATGATGTCCAGATTTCAAGCTCCTATAATTCACCCCTCCACTTT. Its translation: CASSQDDVQISSSYNSPLHF.

The chain is built from TRBV5-8 and TRBJ2-7, with a tentative D call TRBD2 (6 bases). The germline V gene has CDR1 SGHTS and CDR2 YDEGEE. The CDR3 covers 17 residues. Trimming took off 4 bases at V and 4 bases at J, with 24 bases between the two ends. The CDR3 is CASSVDRRARIRYEQYF. In nucleotides, the CDR3 is TGTGCCAGCAGCGTAGATCGGAGGGCCCGTATTCGGTACGAGCAGTACTTC.

V usage is TRBV18 and J usage is TRBJ1-2; TRBD1 aligns across 7 bases. Germline CDR1 reads KGHSH; CDR2 reads LQKENI. Unmatched junction bases numbered 14, after V lost 5 bases and J lost 8 bases. The CDR3 is made up of 15 amino acids. CDR3 sequence (DNA): TGTGCCAGCTCATCCGGACAGGCCGGAGATAGGGGCTACACCTTC. Translation: CASSSGQAGDRGYTF.